The 30 T cell receptor beta chains below all came from one sample that was sequenced in a study of blood T cell repertoires in COVID-19. Sequenced by immunoSEQ multiplex PCR; TCRdb stores in-frame clones only, minus some. The sample lists around 70,000 clones, around 86% occurring once. Sequenced input: peripheral blood. Receptor source: a woman aged 18-29 years with acute or convalescent COVID-19.

This chain uses TRBV6-5 with TRBJ2-1, with TRBD2 matching 8 bases. This CDR3 is built from 16 residues. From germline, CDR1 is MNHEY and CDR2 SVGAGI. The V segment lost 4 bases and the J segment 7 bases; nucleotides outside the gene matches: 12. The CDR3 region is CASSSPGTRSWNEQFF. CDR3 sequence (DNA): TGTGCCAGCAGTTCCCCCGGGACTAGGAGTTGGAATGAGCAGTTCTTC.

This CDR3 is CASSPSYDTGQGSYGYTF. The CDR3, as DNA: TGTGCCAGCAGTCCGTCTTACGACACGGGACAGGGAAGCTATGGCTACACCTTC. The gene calls are TRBV6-2 or TRBV6-3 and TRBJ1-2; TRBD1 aligns across 9 bases. V lost 5 bases and J lost 4; bases outside the gene matches: 17. The CDR3 is 18 residues long. Germline V gives CDR1 MNHEY, CDR2 SVGEGT.

This clone was recorded only once. V and J are TRBV7-8 and TRBJ2-3, with unresolved D. Germline CDR1 is SGHVS and CDR2 is FQNEAQ. The CDR3 is made up of 15 amino acids. The ends were cut back, 0 bases at V and 0 bases at J, with 7 bases in the middle. The CDR3 DNA sequence: TGTGCCAGCAGCTTAGCGTCCAGGAGCACAGATACGCAGTATTTT. Its translation is CASSLASRSTDTQYF.

The chain uses TRBV5-6 and TRBJ2-1; no definite D call. The germline V gene has CDR1 SGHDT and CDR2 YYEEEE. The V gene lost 4 bases and the J gene lost 0 bases, with 20 bases spanning the gap. This CDR3 contains 18 residues. In DNA form, the CDR3 reads TGTGCCAGCAGCACCATTGATGTCCTCTCGAGCTCCTACAATGAGCAGTTCTTC. Translation gives CASSTIDVLSSSYNEQFF. The full variable domain, rest sourced from reference TRBV5-6 and TRBJ2-1, is DAGVTQSPTHLIKTRGQQVTLRCSPKSGHDTVSWYQQALGQGPQFIFQYYEEEERQRGNFPDRFSGHQFPNYSSELNVNALLLGDSALYLCASSTIDVLSSSYNEQFFGPGTRLTVL.

Of note for this clone: The same CDR3 is also encoded by other DNA sequences in this sample. V is TRBV11-2 and J is TRBJ1-1, with a possible D match to TRBD1 (6 bases). This CDR3 region has 13 residues. The V and J ends lost 1 base and 6 bases respectively, with 9 bases between them. Germline V lookup: CDR1 SGHAT, CDR2 FQNNGV. CDR3 nucleotides: TGTGCCAGCAGCTTAGGAACAGGGTCTGAAGCTTTCTTT. Translated: CASSLGTGSEAFF.

This chain connects TRBV10-3 to TRBJ1-2; D is perhaps TRBD1 (6 bases). V was shortened by 6 bases and J by 5 bases, with 10 bases between the two germline ends. Looked up from germline, CDR1 is ENHRY and CDR2 is SYGVKD. The CDR3 length is 12 residues. This CDR3 reads CAIRGQSYGYTF. Here the CDR3 DNA reads TGTGCCATCAGAGGACAGAGTTATGGCTACACCTTC.

The V and J genes are TRBV7-9 and TRBJ1-1, with D possibly TRBD1 on 5 matching bases. The germline V and J ends were trimmed by 1 base and 2 bases, with 8 bases remaining between them. This CDR3 comprises 14 residues. CDR1 and CDR2 from the germline V gene are SEHNR and FQNEAQ (reference sequence). CDR3 bases: TGTGCCAGCAGCTTAGGTAGGGGCAACACTGAAGCTTTCTTT. Translation gives CASSLGRGNTEAFF. Drawing the rest from reference TRBV7-9 and TRBJ1-1, the complete variable domain is DTGVSQNPRHKITKRGQNVTFRCDPISEHNRLYWYRQTLGQGPEFLTYFQNEAQLEKSRLLSDRFSAERPKGSFSTLEIQRTEQGDSAMYLCASSLGRGNTEAFFGQGTRLTVV.

This chain uses TRBV9 with TRBJ2-3; 8 bases fit TRBD1. The CDR3 totals 17 residues. Germline CDR1 and CDR2: SGDLS and YYNGEE. Losses at the gene ends were 4 bases for V and 3 bases for J; bases not matched to a gene: 13. Written as DNA, the CDR3 is TGTGCCAGCAGCCCAACAGGGGGGATTTCCCGAACAGATACGCAGTATTTT. The encoded protein is CASSPTGGISRTDTQYF.

A single count supports this clone. The rearrangement links TRBV30 to TRBJ2-7, with 8 bases aligning to TRBD2. Germline trimming cut 2 bases from V and 2 bases from J; bases unmatched to any gene: 5. The CDR3 runs to 14 residues. Per germline, CDR1 GTSNPN and CDR2 SVGIG (reference sequence). CDR3 bases: TGTGCCTGGAGTTTCGGGGGGGATACCTACGAGCAGTACTTC. Protein sequence: CAWSFGGDTYEQYF.

The rearrangement links TRBV5-6 to TRBJ1-5, with D unclear. The germline gives CDR1 SGHDT, CDR2 YYEEEE. The CDR3 is 14 residues long. V lost 1 base, J lost 1 base, and 6 bases lay in between. The DNA for the CDR3 is TGTGCCAGCAGCTTGTTCAGGAGCAATCAGCCCCAGCATTTT. This encodes CASSLFRSNQPQHF.

This clone has just a few counts. The chain is built from TRBV7-9 and TRBJ1-1; TRBD1 aligns across 7 bases. Losses at the gene ends were 6 bases for V and 0 bases for J; bases not matched to a gene: 4. The CDR3 is 14 amino acids. In germline, CDR1 is SEHNR, CDR2 FQNEAQ (reference sequence). In DNA, the CDR3 is TGTGCCAGCAGAACCGACAGGGTGAACACTGAAGCTTTCTTT. Protein product: CASRTDRVNTEAFF.

V is TRBV27 and J is TRBJ2-3; a possible D gene is TRBD1 (5 bases). V lost 7 bases and J lost 2, with 13 bases in between. The V gene's germline CDR1 is MNHEY and CDR2 SMNVEV (reference sequence). The CDR3 sequence is 14 residues long. Here the CDR3 DNA reads TGTGCCAGCATGGACACTACATACACAGATACGCAGTATTTT. This sequence encodes CASMDTTYTDTQYF.

This chain uses TRBV7-9 with TRBJ2-5; D gene uncertain. In germline, CDR1 is SEHNR, CDR2 FQNEAQ (reference sequence). V lost 5 bases and J 5 bases, leaving 9 bases between the germline ends. The CDR3 is made up of 12 amino acids. DNA of the CDR3: TGTGCCAGCAGCATCGCCGGGGAGACCCAGTACTTC. Translated, it gives CASSIAGETQYF.

The chain employs TRBV14 and TRBJ1-5; 7 bases are shared with TRBD1. Trimming at V came to 7 bases and at J to 0 bases, leaving 15 bases not matched to a gene. The CDR3 length is 18 residues. The V gene's germline CDR1 is SGHDN and CDR2 FVKESK. CDR3 residues: CASTTVWQGEFSNQPQHF. DNA for the CDR3: TGTGCCAGCACAACTGTGTGGCAGGGGGAATTTAGCAATCAGCCCCAGCATTTT.

The V and J genes are TRBV11-2 and TRBJ2-1; 9 positions agree with TRBD1. The CDR3 runs to 15 residues. Germline CDR1 reads SGHAT; CDR2 reads FQNNGV. The V segment lost 3 bases and the J segment 8 bases; nucleotides outside the gene matches: 8. CDR3 coding DNA: TGTGCCAGCAGCTTTGCGGACAGGGGTCTACATGAGCAGTTCTTC. Translation: CASSFADRGLHEQFF.

This chain uses TRBV4-1 with TRBJ1-2; 7 bases match TRBD1. The junction had 8 bases not matched to a gene; V was cut back by 0 bases and J by 7 bases. Looked up from germline, CDR1 is MGHRA and CDR2 is YSYEKL. The CDR3 sequence is 15 residues long. CDR3 nucleotides: TGCGCCAGCAGCCAAGATCGCCAGGGGGTGTTTGGCTACACCTTC. Translated, it gives CASSQDRQGVFGYTF.

This clone has a handful of counts. The J gene is TRBJ2-2, the V gene TRBV19, with TRBD1 as a possible D gene (6 bases). The ends were cut back, 6 bases at V and 6 bases at J, with 11 bases in the middle. The CDR3 covers 13 residues. Germline V gene sequence: CDR1 LNHDA, CDR2 SQIVND (reference sequence). This chain's CDR3 is CASRDSDAGELFF. The CDR3 nucleotides read TGTGCCAGTAGGGACAGCGACGCCGGGGAGCTGTTTTTT.

The V call is TRBV28, the J call TRBJ2-7; D unclear. The CDR3 runs to 15 residues. Germline V CDR1 and CDR2: MDHEN, SYDVKM. V dropped 3 bases and J dropped 6 bases, with 18 bases sitting between them. This chain's CDR3 is CASSFGEGLVSEQYF. CDR3 sequence (DNA): TGTGCCAGCAGTTTCGGAGAAGGCCTTGTCAGCGAGCAGTACTTC.

J is TRBJ1-2 and V is TRBV7-9; 10 nucleotides line up with TRBD1. CDR3 length: 13 residues. V shed 4 bases, J shed 6 bases, and the junction held 2 bases outside the gene matches. Germline V gene lookup returns CDR1 SEHNR and CDR2 FQNEAQ (reference sequence). CDR3 DNA sequence: TGTGCCAGCAGCTACGGGACAGGGGATGGCTACACCTTC. It translates to CASSYGTGDGYTF.

The chain employs TRBV20-1 and TRBJ2-5; 7 nucleotides match TRBD2. Germline assignment: CDR1 DFQATT and CDR2 SNEGSKA (reference sequence). This CDR3 is 14 amino acids long. J gave up 4 bases and V 3 bases, and 8 bases lay outside the gene matches. The CDR3 sequence: CSASGDGGRETQYF. CDR3 coding DNA: TGCAGTGCTAGTGGCGACGGGGGGAGAGAGACCCAGTACTTC.

The chain uses TRBV4-1 and TRBJ1-6; D is possibly TRBD1 (5 bases). The CDR3 spans 15 residues. The germline CDR1 and CDR2 sequences are MGHRA and YSYEKL. V dropped 4 bases and J dropped 1 base, with 8 bases sitting between them. The CDR3 sequence is CASSRQGSYNSPLHF. The CDR3 DNA is TGCGCCAGCAGCCGCCAGGGATCCTATAATTCACCCCTCCACTTT.

The J gene is TRBJ1-3, the V gene TRBV5-6, with a weak D call TRBD1 (5 bases). In germline, CDR1 is SGHDT, CDR2 YYEEEE. This CDR3 has 15 amino acids. V gave up 0 bases and J gave up 2 bases, with 9 bases separating them. The CDR3 nucleotides read TGTGCCAGCAGCTTGGCGTCAGGGACTGGAAACACCATATATTTT. Amino acids: CASSLASGTGNTIYF.

The chain uses TRBV7-8 and TRBJ1-3, with 9 bases matching TRBD1. After removal of 4 bases from V and 4 bases from J, the junction contained 5 bases not matched to a gene. The germline V gene encodes CDR1 SGHVS and CDR2 FQNEAQ. The CDR3 totals 15 residues. The CDR3 here is CASSSDRGRGNTIYF. Here the CDR3 DNA reads TGTGCCAGCAGCTCGGACAGGGGAAGGGGAAACACCATATATTTT. Supplemented by reference TRBV7-8 and TRBJ1-3, the full variable domain reads GAGVSQSPRYKVAKRGQDVALRCDPISGHVSLFWYQQALGQGPEFLTYFQNEAQLDKSGLPSDRFFAERPEGSVSTLKIQRTQQEDSAVYLCASSSDRGRGNTIYFGEGSWLTVV.

The chain links TRBV7-9 to TRBJ2-6, with unresolved D. The CDR3 is made up of 16 amino acids. The germline CDR1 and CDR2 sequences are SEHNR and FQNEAQ (reference sequence). The V and J ends lost 3 bases and 0 bases respectively, with 9 bases between them. The CDR3 nucleotides read TGTGCCAGCAGCTTTTTTATCTCCTCTGGGGCCAACGTCCTGACTTTC. It translates to CASSFFISSGANVLTF.

In this sample, this clone turned up once. The V and J genes are TRBV14 and TRBJ1-2; tentatively, D is TRBD1 (5 bases). V gave up 4 bases and J gave up 3 bases, with 18 bases separating them. This CDR3 contains 16 residues. Germline V gene lookup returns CDR1 SGHDN and CDR2 FVKESK. In nucleotides, the CDR3 is TGTGCCAGCAGCCCGCGGGGGGGAGAATACGACTATGGCTACACCTTC. Residues: CASSPRGGEYDYGYTF.

The chain's CDR3 is CASSDVGSGETQYF. The CDR3 DNA reads as TGTGCCAGCAGTGATGTAGGGAGCGGAGAGACCCAGTACTTC. The rearrangement joins TRBV2 to TRBJ2-5, with a tentative D call TRBD2 (5 bases). V was shortened by 3 bases and J by 4 bases, with 12 bases between the two germline ends. This CDR3 is built from 14 residues. Germline values: CDR1 SNHLY, CDR2 FYNNEI.

The V and J genes are TRBV6-5 and TRBJ2-5; 7 bases fit TRBD2. Germline V lookup: CDR1 MNHEY, CDR2 SVGAGI. The CDR3 has 14 residues. After removal of 6 bases from V and 9 bases from J, the junction contained 13 bases not matched to a gene. This chain's CDR3 is CASSRTGGKVAQYF. The CDR3 nucleotides are TGTGCCAGCAGCAGAACCGGGGGGAAAGTAGCCCAGTACTTC.

The chain uses TRBV29-1 and TRBJ1-1; D perhaps matches TRBD1 (5 bases). V was clipped by 3 bases and J by 6 bases, with 11 bases between them. Germline V gives CDR1 SQVTM, CDR2 ANQGSEA. There are 12 residues in the CDR3. CDR3 residues: CSVEGLDPEAFF. The CDR3 DNA is TGCAGCGTTGAGGGACTCGACCCTGAAGCTTTCTTT.

The chain has TRBV6-5 and TRBJ2-7, with D possibly matching TRBD1 (7 bases). V was clipped by 0 bases and J by 7 bases, with 19 bases between them. Germline CDR1 reads MNHEY; CDR2 reads SVGAGI. CDR3 length: 16 residues. The chain's CDR3 is CASSYSTRMPGGEQYF. The CDR3 coding sequence is TGTGCCAGCAGTTACTCGACAAGGATGCCAGGGGGGGAGCAGTACTTC.

This clone showed up just a few times. This rearrangement joins TRBV2 to TRBJ2-2, with 9 nucleotides matching TRBD2. J was trimmed by 5 bases and V by 6 bases; bases with no gene match: 4. Germline CDR1 SNHLY, CDR2 FYNNEI. This CDR3 is built from 14 residues. The CDR3 nucleotides are TGTGCCAGCAGGCTAGCGGGAAGTACCGGGGAGCTGTTTTTT. Residues: CASRLAGSTGELFF.